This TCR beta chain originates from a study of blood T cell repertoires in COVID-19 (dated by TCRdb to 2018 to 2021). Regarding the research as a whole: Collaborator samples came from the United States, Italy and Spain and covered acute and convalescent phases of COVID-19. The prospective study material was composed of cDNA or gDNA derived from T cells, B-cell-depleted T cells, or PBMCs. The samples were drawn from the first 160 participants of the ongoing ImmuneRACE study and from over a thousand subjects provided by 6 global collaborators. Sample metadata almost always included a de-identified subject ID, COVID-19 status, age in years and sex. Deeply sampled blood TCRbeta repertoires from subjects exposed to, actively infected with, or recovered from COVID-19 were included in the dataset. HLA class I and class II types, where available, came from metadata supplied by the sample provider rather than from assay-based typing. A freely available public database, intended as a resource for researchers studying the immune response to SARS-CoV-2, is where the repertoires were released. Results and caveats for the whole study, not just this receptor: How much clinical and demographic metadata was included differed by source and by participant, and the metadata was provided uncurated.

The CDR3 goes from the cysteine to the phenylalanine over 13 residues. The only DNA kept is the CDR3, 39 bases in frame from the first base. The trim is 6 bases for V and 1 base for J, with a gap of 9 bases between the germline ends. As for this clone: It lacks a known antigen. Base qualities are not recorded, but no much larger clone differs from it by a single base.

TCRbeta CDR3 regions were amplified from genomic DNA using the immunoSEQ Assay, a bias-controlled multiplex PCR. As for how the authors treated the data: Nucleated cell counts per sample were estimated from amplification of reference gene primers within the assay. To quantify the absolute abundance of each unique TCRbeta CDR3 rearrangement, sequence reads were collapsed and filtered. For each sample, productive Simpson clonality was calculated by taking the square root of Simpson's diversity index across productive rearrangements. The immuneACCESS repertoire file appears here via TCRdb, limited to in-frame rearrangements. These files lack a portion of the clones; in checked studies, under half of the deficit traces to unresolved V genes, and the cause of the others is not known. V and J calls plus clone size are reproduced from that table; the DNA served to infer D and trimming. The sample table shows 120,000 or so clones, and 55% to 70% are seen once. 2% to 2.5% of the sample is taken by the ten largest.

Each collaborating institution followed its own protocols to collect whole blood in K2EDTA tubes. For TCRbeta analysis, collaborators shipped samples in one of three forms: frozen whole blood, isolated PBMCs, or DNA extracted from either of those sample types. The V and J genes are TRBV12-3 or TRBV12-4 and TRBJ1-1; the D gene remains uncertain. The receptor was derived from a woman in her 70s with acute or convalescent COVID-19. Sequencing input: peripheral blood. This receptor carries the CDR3 CASSQQQNTEAFF. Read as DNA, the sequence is TGTGCCAGCAGCCAACAGCAGAACACTGAAGCTTTCTTT.